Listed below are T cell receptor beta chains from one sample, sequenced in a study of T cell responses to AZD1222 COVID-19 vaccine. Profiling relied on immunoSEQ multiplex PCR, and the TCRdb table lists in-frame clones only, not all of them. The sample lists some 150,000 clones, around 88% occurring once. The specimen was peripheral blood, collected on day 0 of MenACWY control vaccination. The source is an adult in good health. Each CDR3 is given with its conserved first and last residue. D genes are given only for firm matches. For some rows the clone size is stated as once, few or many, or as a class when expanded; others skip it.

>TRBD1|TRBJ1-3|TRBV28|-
TGTGCCAGCAGTCTCCGGGACAGGGCTGGAAACACCATATATTTT
CASSLRDRAGNTIYF
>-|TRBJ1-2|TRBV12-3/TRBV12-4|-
TGTGCCAGCAGTTTTGGCAGTTACTATGGCTACACCTTC
CASSFGSYYGYTF
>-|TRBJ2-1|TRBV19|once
TGTGCCAGTACCACCGGGCCCCGGGGCGGCAATGAGCAGTTCTTC
CASTTGPRGGNEQFF
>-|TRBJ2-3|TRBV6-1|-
TGTGCCAGCAGTGACGCGGGGTCCACAGATACGCAGTATTTT
CASSDAGSTDTQYF
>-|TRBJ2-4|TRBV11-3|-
TGTGCCAGCAGCTTAGATGAGGGATTGGGCATTCAGTACTTC
CASSLDEGLGIQYF
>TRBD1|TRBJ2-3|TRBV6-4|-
TGTGCCAGCAGTCCGGACAGGATGGGGGATACGCAGTATTTT
CASSPDRMGDTQYF
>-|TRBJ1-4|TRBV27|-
TGTGCCAGCAGTTCAGGGCAGAATAATGAAAAACTGTTTTTT
CASSSGQNNEKLFF
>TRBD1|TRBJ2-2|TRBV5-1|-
TGCGCCAGCAGCTTATCAGGGGGCGACACCGGGGAGCTGTTTTTT
CASSLSGGDTGELFF
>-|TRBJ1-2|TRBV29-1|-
TGCAGCGCCGGAGGATCTAACTATGGCTACACCTTC
CSAGGSNYGYTF
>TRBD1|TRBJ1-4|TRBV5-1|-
TGCGCCAGCAGCTTGGGGACAGGGGGTTTAAATGAAAAACTGTTTTTT
CASSLGTGGLNEKLFF
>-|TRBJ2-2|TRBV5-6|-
TGTGCCAGCAGCGGCTACGGCACCGGGGAGCTGTTTTTT
CASSGYGTGELFF
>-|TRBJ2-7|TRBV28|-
TGTGCCAGCAGCCCCGAAGTGGGCCCAAGCTCCTACGAGCAGTACTTC
CASSPEVGPSSYEQYF
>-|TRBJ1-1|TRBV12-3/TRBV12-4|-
TGTGCCAGCAGTCCGGGGCGCACTGAAGCTTTCTTT
CASSPGRTEAFF
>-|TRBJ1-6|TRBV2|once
TGTGCCAGCAGTGAGTTGGGACGGTCCTCCTATAATTCACCCCTCCACTTT
CASSELGRSSYNSPLHF
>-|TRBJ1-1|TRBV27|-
TGTGCCAGCAGTGATGTGGGGGAGGAAGCTTTCTTT
CASSDVGEEAFF
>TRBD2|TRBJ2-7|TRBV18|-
TGTGCCAGCTCTAGCGGGGGGAGATCCTACGAGCAGTACTTC
CASSSGGRSYEQYF
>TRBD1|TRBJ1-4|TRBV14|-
TGTGCCAGCAGCCCTCTGAAGGGGGCATATGAAAAACTGTTTTTT
CASSPLKGAYEKLFF
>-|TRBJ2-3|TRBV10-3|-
TGTGCCATCAGTGAAACCGGGACACTTAGCACAGATACGCAGTATTTT
CAISETGTLSTDTQYF
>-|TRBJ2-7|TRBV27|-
TGTGCCAGCAGTTTGAAGGGTTTCTCGCAAGGGCAGTACTTC
CASSLKGFSQGQYF
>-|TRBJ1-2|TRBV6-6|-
TGTGCCAGCAGTTACGGGTTAGGGGATCTCTATGGCTACACCTTC
CASSYGLGDLYGYTF
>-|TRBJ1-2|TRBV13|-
TGTGCCAGCAGCATATACAGGGAATTCGCGAGATATAACTATGGCTACACCTTC
CASSIYREFARYNYGYTF
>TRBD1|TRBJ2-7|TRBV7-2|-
TGTGCCAGCAGCTTAGTCCCCGTCTTGGGACAGGGGGCACCCTACGAGCAGTACTTC
CASSLVPVLGQGAPYEQYF
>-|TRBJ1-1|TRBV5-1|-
TGCGCCAGCAGCGTAGCTGGACGAAAGACTGAAGCTTTCTTT
CASSVAGRKTEAFF
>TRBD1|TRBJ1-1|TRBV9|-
TGTGCCAGCAGCGCGGCCAGGGGGACTGAAGCTTTCTTT
CASSAARGTEAFF
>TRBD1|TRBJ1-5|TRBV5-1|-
TGCGCCAGCAGCCCGCAGGGGACAGGGCCTCAGCCCCAGCATTTT
CASSPQGTGPQPQHF
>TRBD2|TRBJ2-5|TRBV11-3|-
TGTGCCAGCAGCTTAGATTTAGTGGCGGGAGGTGGAGAGACCCAGTACTTC
CASSLDLVAGGGETQYF
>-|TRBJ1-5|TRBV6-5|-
TGTGCCAGCAGTCCCGGGAGGGGCAATCAGCCCCAGCATTTT
CASSPGRGNQPQHF
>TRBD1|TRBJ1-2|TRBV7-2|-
TGTGCCAGCAGATTCCTACAGGGGGCGGGTGGCTACACCTTC
CASRFLQGAGGYTF
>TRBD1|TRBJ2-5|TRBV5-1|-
TGCGCCAGCAGTTTTGGGACAGGGGAAGAGACCCAGTACTTC
CASSFGTGEETQYF
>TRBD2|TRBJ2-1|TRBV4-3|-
TGCGCCAGCAGCCCGGGGACTAGCGCTGACAATGAGCAGTTCTTC
CASSPGTSADNEQFF
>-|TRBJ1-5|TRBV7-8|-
TGTGCCAGCAGCCCGACAGATTATAGCAATCAGCCCCAGCATTTT
CASSPTDYSNQPQHF
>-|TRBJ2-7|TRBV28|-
TGTGCCAGCAGGGACCCTCCGCCCCTTGGGGAGCAGTACTTC
CASRDPPPLGEQYF
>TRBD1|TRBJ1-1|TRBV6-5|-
TGTGCCAGCAGCTACCGGGGACAGAAGGGCCCCGAAGCTTTCTTT
CASSYRGQKGPEAFF
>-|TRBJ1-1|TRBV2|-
TGTGCCAGCAGTGGAGTCAGAGACACTGAAGCTTTCTTT
CASSGVRDTEAFF
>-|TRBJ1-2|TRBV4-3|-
TGCGCCAGCAGCCAGGGCCTAACTACTGGCTACACCTTC
CASSQGLTTGYTF
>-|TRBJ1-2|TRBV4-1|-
TGCGCCAGCAGCCAGTCAGGGCCGGCTGCCTATGGCTACACCTTC
CASSQSGPAAYGYTF
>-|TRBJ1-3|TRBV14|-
TGTGCCAGCAGCCAAAGAGGAGCGATCTCTGGAAACACCATATATTTT
CASSQRGAISGNTIYF